This T cell receptor beta chain was identified in a study of cytomegalovirus exposure and HLA in healthy donors (TCRdb year 2017). Study-wide context: According to an earlier analysis of a few hundred of the donors, some 180 million T cells yielded over 90 million unique TCR beta sequences and approximately 300 Gb of sequence data. An early release that covered about 600 HLA-typed donors contained approximately 300 gigabases of sequencing data and tens of millions of unique TCR sequences. Of the 300 to 450 genotyped donors, 80% to 90% were placed in the genetic ancestry cluster associated with self-reported Caucasian donors. The study was designed to test whether signatures of past pathogen exposure could be identified by cataloging public T cell receptors. The study profiled the T cell repertoires of 550 to 700 subjects by immunosequencing and related them to cytomegalovirus serostatus. A separate validation cohort of approximately 130 different subjects was used in addition to the 666-subject first cohort. To predict cytomegalovirus infection status, the study brought together high-throughput TCR immunosequencing, statistical association of individual TCRs with disease status, and machine learning. To study patterns of TCR occurrence, a later analysis re-analyzed previously published TCR beta repertoires from 500 to 850 donors and added high-resolution HLA genotyping. Rather than using new phenotypic data, the later analysis identified candidate immune exposures from TCR beta sequences and from how often those sequences occurred across donors. An earlier analysis of fewer than 700 of the donors applied high-throughput TCR beta sequencing to assess whether each TCR beta V gene segment acted as functional or pseudogenic. Donor age, sex, ethnicity and CMV serostatus were compiled together with the repertoire data. A later genetic analysis took genome-wide SNP genotypes for about three fifths of the 666 donors and used that subset as a discovery cohort. Every repertoire in the discovery cohort had been generated on one and the same sequencing platform. Both class I and class II loci were covered by HLA typing, at four-digit resolution. Typing coverage differed by locus: A, B, C, DRB1 and DQB1 were typed in roughly 629-630 donors, DQA1 in 522, DPA1 in over 600, and DPB1 in 400 to 490. A handful of DR-DQ haplotypes were treated as single units for association and clustering because of strong linkage in the cohort. Among roughly 370 genotyped donors of the cohort, an average of about 240,000 unique TCR beta nucleotide sequences were sequenced per donor, roughly a sixth of them non-productive.

The cohort consisted of 600 to 750 healthy bone marrow donors. At the time of sampling, every cohort member was nominally healthy, though immune exposures that went unrecorded were likely present. The donor tested CMV seronegative and was one of the 352 seronegative cohort members. Every donor gave a peripheral blood sample, and the peripheral blood mononuclear cells from that sample were used for TCR beta sequencing. Genomic DNA was extracted from the blood cell samples with the Qiagen DNeasy Blood Extraction Kit. A word on this clone: What antigen it recognizes has not been identified. There are no base qualities to consult, and no much larger clone falls within one base.

The method behind the library was the immunoSEQ multiplex PCR assay. The multiplex PCR relied on a mix of 60 forward primers for TCR Vbeta segments and 13 reverse primers for TCR Jbeta segments. Amplification of the CDR3 region of rearranged TCR beta genes was performed with a multiplex PCR assay on genomic DNA. Amplified TCR beta libraries were sequenced as 87-base-pair reads on the Illumina HiSeq System. Processing in the source paper ran as follows. A later analysis tallied around 87 million unique TCR beta chains across the 666 repertoires, and some 10 million of those chains were shared by two or more donors. A nearest-neighbor algorithm error-corrected the raw reads and collapsed the reads into unique sequences, merging closely related sequences to remove PCR and sequencing errors. CDR3 sequences were aligned to IMGT reference sequences to assign V, D and J gene segments. For a sequence to be retained, a match of at least six nucleotides was required to both a V gene segment and a J gene segment. A rearrangement was called productive if the CDR3 had no stop codons and remained in frame with V and J, and every other rearrangement was called non-productive. CDR3 was defined according to IMGT convention as the region running from the second conserved V-encoded cysteine to the conserved J-encoded phenylalanine. The earlier analysis of roughly 590 of the donors excluded any sequence lacking an unambiguous match to a single V gene segment. An earlier analysis of about 600 of the donors called V segments functional above 56.7% productive rearrangements and segregating when the between-donor standard deviation exceeded 5%. A statistical classification framework was built to diagnose cytomegalovirus status from the catalog of TCR beta chain sequences. In a later analysis, TCR nucleotide sequences were compared against IMGT/GENE-DB human TR gene sequences so that V and J genes could be assigned. The TCRdist pipeline was used in a later analysis to assign CDR3 sequences and most-parsimonious VDJ recombination scenarios. In a later analysis, each TCR beta chain was defined by its CDR3 amino acid sequence together with its V-gene family, and reads lacking a unique V-gene family were excluded. In a later analysis, approximately 590 highly shared, low-generation-probability nucleotide sequences were removed to address suspected cross-contamination and a sequencing artifact. In a later analysis, a clonal expansion index for each public chain was calculated from normalized within-repertoire ranks of inferred template counts. A later analysis computed generation probabilities with a VDJ recombination model fitted to out-of-frame rearrangements, and checked the results against IGoR. In a later analysis, TCR-TCR, TCR-HLA and TCR-CMV co-occurrence was scored with hypergeometric tests, and a repertoire-size bias correction was applied to TCR pairs. In a later analysis, false discovery rates were estimated by permuting HLA or CMV assignments 20 times. In a later analysis, co-occurring TCRs were grouped using DBSCAN, and TCRdist sequence similarity was added for clustering within HLA-allele-positive subsets. Co-occurrence clustering excluded repertoires with fewer than 30,000 or more than 120,000 public chains, plus five with anomalous nucleotide sharing. TCRdb took over this immuneACCESS table, retaining in-frame rearrangements with V and J assigned. Such tables are incomplete; in checked studies, under half of the missing clones stem from an unresolved V gene, and the remainder is unexplained. V and J calls and clone size follow that table, whereas D and trimming were derived from the DNA. This sample has about 190,000 clones in its table, and 60% to 85% of those were observed once. The ten most abundant clones make up roughly 1.1% of the sample.

Results and caveats for the whole study, not just this receptor: Most TCR sequences were observed very rarely across donors, whereas some public TCRs were present in many individuals. Only TCR beta chains were sequenced in this cohort, and the absence of alpha or paired-chain data limited detectable features. In a later genetic analysis, fewer N-insertions in productive TCRs were reported among donors in an Asian-associated ancestry cluster than the roughly 710-donor mean. In vitro tests confirmed that a few of the cytomegalovirus-associated TCR beta chains recognize cytomegalovirus antigens. Because HLA typing was unavailable for some donors at each locus, only the typed subset was used in association tests. Compared with equally common non-associated chains, HLA-associated TCR beta chains in a later analysis were more clonally expanded and had lower generation probabilities. In both the original and validation cohorts, the classifier was reported to diagnose cytomegalovirus status with high specificity and sensitivity. Most CMV-associated TCR beta chains appeared to be HLA-restricted in a later analysis, and the HLA associations seemed to be driven largely by CMV exposure. A cluster of highly shared sequence variants was judged likely to represent a technical artifact of the sequencing pipeline. V-gene and J-gene trimming of TCR beta chains was associated with a missense DCLRE1C variant in a later genetic analysis, and the association was replicated in an independent cohort. A later analysis found that TCR association rates varied across HLA loci, with DRB1 alleles showing the most associated TCRs and HLA-C alleles the fewest. The presence/absence analyses assumed that sequencing depth was roughly uniform across donors, and that assumption may not be true. In an earlier analysis of approximately 590 of the donors, most TCR beta V segments appeared in productive rearrangements about 87% or about 30% of the time, broadly matching IMGT annotations. In a later analysis, several top co-occurrence clusters were reported to appear linked to parvovirus B19, influenza, CMV and Epstein-Barr virus. Correlated functional status among segregating V segments might reflect linkage disequilibrium, but an unknown experimental factor could not be ruled out. When HLA alleles, especially DR and DQ, strongly co-occurred, attributing TCR associations to individual alleles was difficult. It was suggested by the authors that the approach could potentially be generalized to other disease states and immunological phenotypes. Specific HLA alleles were associated with some 15,000 TCR beta sequences at a false discovery rate of 0.05 in a later analysis. The 87-base-pair reads could not distinguish some IMGT-functional V segments, including TRBV6-2 and TRBV6-3, so those segments were excluded. CMV serostatus was the only immune exposure information available for the cohort. In the study, around 150 TCR beta chains were listed as associated with cytomegalovirus. Because counts were too low, more than 15 rarely observed V segments, including chromosome 9 orphons, were left out of the earlier analysis of some 600 of the donors. A further reported finding was that TCR beta sequences accurately predicted the HLA-A and HLA-B alleles for most subjects in the first cohort.

CDR1 and CDR2, per the germline V gene (reference sequence), are WNHNN and SYGVQD. The junction carries 13 bases between V and J, which are trimmed by 6 bases and 1 base respectively. Measured from the cysteine to the phenylalanine, the CDR3 is 15 residues long. The retained sequence is limited to the CDR3, 45 bases, with the frame set at the first base. Source material: PBMCs. This sequence uses TRBV10-1 and TRBJ2-1, with no D gene named confidently. The receptor comes from a woman aged 40 to 55 in good health and CMV-seronegative. The CDR3 reads CASRTSDRSYNEQFF. The DNA is TGCGCCAGCAGAACCAGCGATAGGTCCTACAATGAGCAGTTCTTC.